This T cell receptor beta chain is drawn from a study of molecular identifiers for immune sequencing clone quantification. Overall study context: Replicate runs used RNA from approximately 20,000 or 100,000 naive CD8 cells, which was split five ways into aliquots, and four of those aliquots were then sequenced. Study outcomes and limitations: Clones of above 20 RNA copies carried over 97% of effector molecules; in naive cells they carried under 1%. Barcodes shared by identical TCR molecules could lead to underestimated sizes of highly expanded clones.

In its sample, this clonotype was seen many times. Its antigen remains unknown. Naive CD8 T cells, phenotype CD8+CD4-CCR7+CD45RA+, were sorted. TCRdb redid the calling of the PCR reads with MiXCR, one entry per CDR3 protein. The sample shows tens of thousands of distinct CDR3 sequences, roughly a fifth of them seen only once. V lost 0 bases to trimming and J lost 6 bases, with 27 bases between them. Germline values: CDR1 SGDLS, CDR2 YYNGEE. The CDR3 has 19 residues. The sequence derives from a human donor in good health. Some libraries in this study had Jurkat cell RNA spiked in. Sequenced material: naive CD8+ T cells from blood, with Jurkat cell RNA spiked in. The subset was: FACS-sorted CD8+CD4-CCR7+CD45RA+ naive T cells. This chain links TRBV9 with TRBJ1-1, with D possibly being TRBD1 (6 bases). DNA for the CDR3: TGTGCCAGCAGCGTAGACCCCGACTACAGGGACGGGGGTTGGGCTGAAGCTTTCTTT. Encoded protein: CASSVDPDYRDGGWAEAFF.